Given below is one T cell receptor (beta chain) in context. CDR1 is ENHRY, CDR2 SYGVKD, per germline. The ends were cut back, 0 bases at V and 4 bases at J, with 6 bases in the middle. The CDR3 is made up of 13 amino acids. TCRdb's table, derived via immunoSEQ multiplex PCR, lists solely in-frame clones and lacks some. This sample yields approximately 940,000 clones, of which less than 85% are seen a single time; approximately 1.5% belongs to the top ten. Investigators divided CD4+ cells into CD45RA+ naive and CD45RA-negative memory subsets. The sample belongs to a study of shared clonotypes between healthy human individuals. Study context: Per donor, CD8 memory used one plate, CD8 naive used two, CD4 memory used three and CD4 naive used three.

The sample consisted of memory CD4+ T cells sorted from blood. Subset described: CD45RA-negative fraction. This receptor was taken from a man aged 18 to 35 in good health. The V and J genes are TRBV10-3 and TRBJ1-1; D uncertain. The CDR3: CAISESHTTEAFF. As DNA, the CDR3 is TGTGCCATCAGTGAGTCACACACCACTGAAGCTTTCTTT.